This T cell receptor (beta chain) appears in the sequencing data of a study of blood T cell repertoires in COVID-19. Per the authors' pipeline: Reference gene primer amplification gave nucleated cell count estimates. The assay was immunoSEQ multiplex PCR, and TCRdb's table has in-frame clones only and misses some. The DNA was the basis for D and trimming; V, J and clone size are from that table. This table has about 210,000 clones, roughly nine tenths appearing once. The CDR3 runs to 17 residues. V lost 3 bases and J lost 1, with 19 bases in between. From germline, CDR1 is MGHRA and CDR2 YSYEKL. Sequencing was done on a sample of peripheral blood. The sequence came from a man aged 35-49 years with acute or convalescent COVID-19. V usage is TRBV4-1 and J usage is TRBJ2-7; D is perhaps TRBD2 (5 bases). CDR3 protein: CASSQSRGQKISYEQYF. For the CDR3, the DNA is TGCGCCAGCAGCCAGTCCCGAGGGCAGAAAATTTCCTACGAGCAGTACTTC.